The 5 T cell receptor beta chains in this list originate from one sample, sequenced in a study of T cell responses to AZD1222 COVID-19 vaccine. Sequencing was performed with immunoSEQ multiplex PCR; in TCRdb, only in-frame clones are kept and a portion is missing. The sample has 180,000 or so clones, 94% seen once. Sequenced here: peripheral blood, sampled on day 0 of AZD1222 vaccination. These receptors originate from an adult in good health.

The chain has TRBV5-5 and TRBJ1-1, with 7 bases lining up with TRBD1. Germline CDR1 reads SGHKS; CDR2 reads YYEKEE (reference sequence). The ends lost 2 bases at V and 5 bases at J; junction bases unmatched: 6. CDR3 size: 14 residues. DNA for the CDR3: TGTGCCAGCAGCTTTAGGTCAGGGGGGACTGAAGCTTTCTTT. It specifies CASSFRSGGTEAFF. Using reference TRBV5-5 and TRBJ1-1 for the parts outside the CDR3, the full variable domain is DAGVTQSPTHLIKTRGQQVTLRCSPISGHKSVSWYQQVLGQGPQFIFQYYEKEERGRGNFPDRFSARQFPNYSSELNVNALLLGDSALYLCASSFRSGGTEAFFGQGTRLTVV.

The chain has TRBV13 and TRBJ1-2, with D tentatively TRBD1 (5 bases). The V end lost 5 bases, the J end lost 0 bases, and 13 bases lay between the germline ends. There are 15 residues in the CDR3. The V gene's germline CDR1 is PRHDT and CDR2 FYEKMQ (reference sequence). This CDR3 reads CASSPVQGANYGYTF. CDR3 in DNA: TGTGCCAGCAGCCCCGTCCAGGGTGCTAACTATGGCTACACCTTC.

V is TRBV2 and J is TRBJ1-3; the D gene is possibly TRBD1 (5 bases). Trimming removed 7 bases at V and 8 bases at J, with 12 bases between. The CDR3 runs 12 residues. Germline CDR1 reads SNHLY; CDR2 reads FYNNEI. CDR3 coding DNA: TGTGCCAGCAATCCGGGGGGAGACACCATATATTTT. Its translation is CASNPGGDTIYF.

The chain carries TRBV28 and TRBJ1-2, with D uncertain. Trimming removed 3 bases from V and 7 bases from J, with 18 bases in between. CDR3 length: 15 amino acids. The germline V gene has CDR1 MDHEN and CDR2 SYDVKM. The CDR3 DNA sequence: TGTGCCAGCAGTTTGGGTCGGGCAGTGGCTTCTGGCTACACCTTC. It specifies CASSLGRAVASGYTF.

This clone came up a few times. The V and J genes are TRBV12-3 or TRBV12-4 and TRBJ1-1; D gene uncertain. The CDR3 consists of 10 residues. The ends were cut back, 6 bases at V and 8 bases at J, with 7 bases in the middle. The CDR3 region has the DNA TGTGCCAGCAGGCAAGGAGAAGCTTTCTTT. It encodes CASRQGEAFF.